Following are 21 T cell receptor beta chains from one sample sequenced in a study of blood T cell repertoires in COVID-19. The method was immunoSEQ multiplex PCR; TCRdb's version includes in-frame clones alone and lacks a portion of them. There are about 64,000 clones in the sample; approximately 85% occur only once, and about 12% lies in the top ten. Sequenced material: peripheral blood. Receptors were obtained from a human donor in a cohort sampled during active COVID-19.

The gene calls are TRBV27 and TRBJ1-4; 11 bases are a match to TRBD1. The junction had 10 bases not matched to a gene; V was cut back by 6 bases and J by 7 bases. Germline lookup yields CDR1 MNHEY and CDR2 SMNVEV (reference sequence). The CDR3 has 16 amino acids. The CDR3 nucleotides are TGTGCCAGCAGGACAGGACAGGGGGCGGTGTTTGAAAAACTGTTTTTT. It specifies CASRTGQGAVFEKLFF.

Comment on this clone: Other DNA sequences from this sample encode an identical CDR3 as well. V gene TRBV27 combines with J gene TRBJ1-2, with 9 positions matching TRBD1. Looked up from germline, CDR1 is MNHEY and CDR2 is SMNVEV (reference sequence). The CDR3 is made up of 13 amino acids. Trimming removed 2 bases from V and 8 bases from J; junction bases left unmatched: 3. The CDR3 nucleotides are TGTGCCAGCAGTTTAACGGGACAGGGAGGCTACACCTTC. Protein: CASSLTGQGGYTF.

The chain uses TRBV10-1 and TRBJ2-3; D ambiguous. Germline V gene data show CDR1 as WNHNN and CDR2 as SYGVQD (reference sequence). Between the trimmed V and J ends, which lost 3 bases and 2 bases, there was a span of 9 bases. There are 14 residues in the CDR3. The DNA of the CDR3 is TGCGCCAGCAGTGACGACTTCCCCACAGATACGCAGTATTTT. Encoded protein: CASSDDFPTDTQYF.

The gene calls are TRBV5-1 and TRBJ2-1; 9 bases map to TRBD1. The V segment lost 4 bases and the J segment 7 bases; nucleotides outside the gene matches: 9. The length of the CDR3 is 15 residues. Per germline, CDR1 SGHRS and CDR2 YFSETQ. The CDR3 DNA is TGCGCCAGCAGCGACGGGACAGGGCGCGGGAATGAGCAGTTCTTC. The encoded protein is CASSDGTGRGNEQFF. The variable domain in full, completed from reference TRBV5-1 and TRBJ2-1, reads KAGVTQTPRYLIKTRGQQVTLSCSPISGHRSVSWYQQTPGQGLQFLFEYFSETQRNKGNFPGRFSGRQFSNSRSEMNVSTLELGDSALYLCASSDGTGRGNEQFFGPGTRLTVL.

V and J are TRBV7-8 and TRBJ2-3, with a weak D call TRBD2 (5 bases). Per germline, CDR1 SGHVS and CDR2 FQNEAQ. The CDR3 runs 13 residues. Deletions cut 5 bases from V and 9 bases from J, with 15 bases between. The CDR3 DNA reads as TGTGCCAGCAGCCCCATCCGGGATGGGACGCAGTATTTT. It translates to CASSPIRDGTQYF.

The chain links TRBV7-9 to TRBJ1-5; no clear D gene. In germline, CDR1 is SEHNR, CDR2 FQNEAQ (reference sequence). With 3 bases removed from V and 5 bases from J, the gap between germline ends came to 5 bases. The CDR3 has 12 residues. For the CDR3, the DNA is TGTGCCAGCAGCTTCGGGGATCAGCCCCAGCATTTT. Translation: CASSFGDQPQHF.

The V call is TRBV3-1 (or the pseudogene TRBV3-2), the J call TRBJ2-4, with D unresolved. V lost 0 bases and J lost 9, with 9 bases in between. The V gene's germline CDR1 is LGHDT and CDR2 YNNKEL (reference sequence). CDR3 size: 13 residues. The CDR3 here is CASSQDPVTIQYF. The CDR3 DNA sequence: TGTGCCAGCAGCCAAGACCCAGTCACCATTCAGTACTTC.

The rearrangement uses TRBV19 and TRBJ1-2, with D possibly being TRBD1 (6 bases). Germline-derived CDR1 and CDR2 are LNHDA and SQIVND (reference sequence). V was shortened by 5 bases and J by 3 bases, with 13 bases between the two germline ends. The CDR3 length is 14 residues. For the CDR3, the DNA is TGTGCCAGTAGTCACACGACAGGATACTATGGCTACACCTTC. It is translated as CASSHTTGYYGYTF.

Only a few counts were recorded for this clone. The chain joins TRBV7-8 to TRBJ2-5, with 9 bases identical to TRBD1. The CDR3 totals 18 residues. V trimming: 4 bases; J trimming: 5 bases; junction bases outside the gene matches: 17. CDR1 is SGHVS and CDR2 is FQNEAQ in the germline V gene. The CDR3 region is CASSSTFTLTGGRETQYF. Written as DNA, the CDR3 is TGTGCCAGCAGCTCTACTTTTACGTTGACAGGGGGGAGGGAGACCCAGTACTTC.

The chain combines TRBV4-2 with TRBJ2-1, with 9 positions matching TRBD2. CDR1 LGHNA and CDR2 YNFKEQ come from the germline V gene. This CDR3 comprises 18 residues. V gave up 0 bases and J gave up 7 bases; unmatched junction bases: 13. The CDR3: CASSQEEGKAGGRNEQFF. The CDR3 DNA is TGTGCCAGCAGCCAAGAAGAGGGAAAGGCGGGGGGGCGGAATGAGCAGTTCTTC.

J is TRBJ1-5 and V is TRBV6-5; maybe TRBD1 (5 bases). Germline V gives CDR1 MNHEY, CDR2 SVGAGI. The V end was cut by 6 bases, the J end by 3 bases, with 9 bases between. The CDR3 loop spans 13 amino acids. In DNA form, the CDR3 reads TGTGCCAGCAGAAGGGACTACAATCAGCCCCAGCATTTT. This encodes CASRRDYNQPQHF.

This clone is a singleton in its sample. The rearrangement joins TRBV28 to TRBJ2-7, with TRBD2 identical over 10 bases. Germline-derived CDR1 and CDR2 are MDHEN and SYDVKM. This CDR3 is 16 amino acids long. The V and J ends lost 4 bases and 0 bases, in that order; junction bases with no gene match: 6. The DNA of the CDR3 is TGTGCCAGCAGTTCCACTAGCGGGGTGATCTCCTACGAGCAGTACGTC. It translates to CASSSTSGVISYEQYV.

This sequence joins TRBV11-2 and TRBJ1-2; weak D call: TRBD1 (5 bases). This CDR3 is 14 amino acids long. V was shortened by 5 bases and J by 4 bases, with 14 bases between the two germline ends. CDR1 and CDR2 (germline): SGHAT, FQNNGV. CDR3 amino acids: CASSRQTEFYGYTF. The CDR3 coding sequence is TGTGCCAGCAGCCGACAGACAGAGTTCTATGGCTACACCTTC.

The table lists this clone with many counts. This rearrangement joins TRBV2 to TRBJ2-7; tentative D call: TRBD2 (5 bases). V lost 7 bases and J lost 2, with 9 bases in between. The length of the CDR3 is 12 residues. CDR1 is SNHLY and CDR2 is FYNNEI in the germline V gene. This CDR3 reads CASNGEPYEQYF. The CDR3 bases are TGTGCCAGCAACGGGGAACCCTACGAGCAGTACTTC.

V and J are TRBV7-8 and TRBJ1-1, with TRBD1 as a possible D gene (5 bases). The V end was cut by 5 bases, the J end by 6 bases, with 16 bases between. CDR1 and CDR2 from the germline V gene are SGHVS and FQNEAQ. The CDR3 covers 14 residues. CDR3 residues: CASSHPRGGAEAFF. DNA for the CDR3: TGTGCCAGCAGCCATCCTCGGGGAGGGGCTGAAGCTTTCTTT. The entire variable domain, with the rest obtained from reference TRBV7-8 and TRBJ1-1, is as follows: GAGVSQSPRYKVAKRGQDVALRCDPISGHVSLFWYQQALGQGPEFLTYFQNEAQLDKSGLPSDRFFAERPEGSVSTLKIQRTQQEDSAVYLCASSHPRGGAEAFFGQGTRLTVV.

The chain recombines TRBV7-2 with TRBJ1-4; D is perhaps TRBD1 (5 bases). The CDR3 has 15 residues. In germline, CDR1 is SGHTA, CDR2 FQGNSA. V dropped 5 bases and J dropped 4 bases, with 14 bases sitting between them. The CDR3 DNA reads as TGTGCCAGCAGCGCCCGGACAAGGAATAATGAAAAACTGTTTTTT. Its protein product is CASSARTRNNEKLFF.

The chain combines TRBV7-2 with TRBJ2-4; 9 positions agree with TRBD1. With V trimmed by 4 bases and J by 3 bases, 1 base remained unmatched. This CDR3 is built from 14 residues. Germline V CDR1 and CDR2: SGHTA, FQGNSA. CDR3 amino acids: CASSSTGGKNIQYF. The CDR3 bases are TGTGCCAGCAGCTCGACAGGGGGCAAAAACATTCAGTACTTC.

This clone was observed a handful of times. V usage is TRBV21-1 and J usage is TRBJ2-1; the table's D call TRBD2 went unverified against the DNA. TRBV21-1 is flagged as a pseudogene. The CDR3 sequence is 15 residues long. The CDR3 coding sequence is TGTGCCAGCAGCAGGCGGGGGATCCCCTACAATGAGCAGTTCTTC. As protein: CASSRRGIPYNEQFF.

This rearrangement joins TRBV28 to TRBJ2-2, with 9 nucleotides matching TRBD2. The germline gives CDR1 MDHEN, CDR2 SYDVKM. This CDR3 spans 15 amino acids. Germline trimming cut 6 bases from V and 6 bases from J; bases unmatched to any gene: 8. The CDR3 DNA sequence: TGTGCCAGCAGGTCTAGCGGGAAATTATCCGGGGAGCTGTTTTTT. As protein: CASRSSGKLSGELFF.

DNA for the CDR3: TGTGCCAGCAGCCGGGACATTCTCACAGATACGCAGTATTTT. Protein product: CASSRDILTDTQYF. V usage is TRBV2 and J usage is TRBJ2-3; a weak D match, TRBD1 (6 bases). Trimming cost V 6 bases and J 2 bases, with 12 bases left between them. The CDR3 contains 14 residues. Germline CDR1 and CDR2: SNHLY and FYNNEI.

The chain links TRBV27 to TRBJ1-2, with TRBD1 identical over 8 bases. V lost 6 bases, J lost 4 bases, and 7 bases stayed unmatched. Germline V lookup: CDR1 MNHEY, CDR2 SMNVEV (reference sequence). CDR3 length: 14 amino acids. The CDR3 is CASSRDRGGYGYTF. The CDR3, as DNA: TGTGCCAGCAGCCGAGACAGGGGCGGCTATGGCTACACCTTC.